In its sample, the clone carrying this TCR beta chain was seen once. Its target is unknown. Data came from immunoSEQ multiplex PCR; TCRdb stores just in-frame clones and leaves some out. The sample lists approximately 410,000 clones, around 87% occurring once. The data stem from a study of Ad26.COV2.S vaccination and SARS-CoV-2 variants. Study results and caveats: Reported post-vaccination CD8+ and CD4+ T cell responses to spike showed substantial breadth.

Regarding treatment: over 15 received Ad26.COV2.S at low or high dose, single or two shots; roughly 5 received placebo; per-sample allocation not given. Following the first vaccine or placebo injection, samples were taken on day 63. Trimming took 5 bases from V and 4 from J; bases not matched to a gene: 9. The CDR3 sequence is 18 residues long. The germline V gene encodes CDR1 SNHLY and CDR2 FYNNEI. The clonotype originates from a person between 18 and 59 years old who received the Ad26.COV2.S COVID-19 vaccine or a placebo. The chain has TRBV2 and TRBJ2-3, with 16 positions matching TRBD2. This sample comprised peripheral blood, obtained in a trial of Ad26.COV2.S vaccine versus placebo. CDR3 region: CASSNRGTSGGAPDTQYF. The CDR3 bases are TGTGCCAGCAGTAATCGGGGGACTAGCGGGGGGGCCCCAGATACGCAGTATTTT. The variable domain in full, completed from reference TRBV2 and TRBJ2-3, reads EPEVTQTPSHQVTQMGQEVILRCVPISNHLYFYWYRQILGQKVEFLVSFYNNEISEKSEIFDDQFSVERPDGSNFTLKIRSTKLEDSAMYFCASSNRGTSGGAPDTQYFGPGTRLTVL.